This TCR beta chain was profiled in a study of shared clonotypes between healthy human individuals. Study-level points and caveats: A small donor pool kept down the genetic and exposure-history diversity that was represented. What naive subsets generally showed was a larger estimated richness than memory subsets showed.

Per the study methods: As immunoSEQ supplied junction-only sequences (without quality scores), filtering differed. Sequenced by immunoSEQ multiplex PCR; TCRdb stores in-frame clones only, minus some. D and trimming come from the DNA, and the V and J calls and clone size come from that table. The data hold around 95,000 clones, with roughly two thirds observed a single time. The CDR3 is 11 residues long. The germline gives CDR1 MNHNS, CDR2 SASEGT. The V end lost 0 bases, the J end lost 3 bases, and 0 bases lay between the germline ends. A note on this clone: Its target is not known. This specimen includes other DNA sequences encoding the same CDR3.

This chain joins TRBV6-1 and TRBJ2-7; D unclear. This receptor was obtained from a man aged 25-40 years in good health. The specimen sequenced was memory CD8+ T cells sorted from blood. Subset denoted: CD45RO+ cells pooled with CCR7-negative TemRA cells. The CDR3 bases are TGTGCCAGCAGTGAAGCCTACGAGCAGTACTTC. This codes for CASSEAYEQYF.